The table lists the clone carrying this T cell receptor (beta chain) with a few counts. This sample is part of a study of T cell responses to AZD1222 COVID-19 vaccine. The V end lost 2 bases, the J end lost 4 bases, and 11 bases lay between the germline ends. Germline V gene sequence: CDR1 SEHNR, CDR2 FQNEAQ (reference sequence). This CDR3 region has 15 residues. Using immunoSEQ multiplex PCR, the repertoire was profiled, and TCRdb retains in-frame clones only, with some absent. This table has 150,000 to 200,000 clones, about 90% appearing once. The source material was peripheral blood, sampled 28 days after the second AZD1222 dose. This chain uses TRBV7-9 with TRBJ1-4, with D perhaps TRBD1 (5 bases). The clonotype originates from an adult who received the AZD1222 COVID-19 vaccine. CDR3 sequence reads: CASSLWGGLNEKLFF. CDR3 DNA: TGTGCCAGCAGCTTATGGGGCGGTCTTAATGAAAAACTGTTTTTT. The full variable domain, in which reference TRBV7-9 and TRBJ1-4 provide the parts outside the CDR3, is DTGVSQNPRHKITKRGQNVTFRCDPISEHNRLYWYRQTLGQGPEFLTYFQNEAQLEKSRLLSDRFSAERPKGSFSTLEIQRTEQGDSAMYLCASSLWGGLNEKLFFGSGTQLSVL.